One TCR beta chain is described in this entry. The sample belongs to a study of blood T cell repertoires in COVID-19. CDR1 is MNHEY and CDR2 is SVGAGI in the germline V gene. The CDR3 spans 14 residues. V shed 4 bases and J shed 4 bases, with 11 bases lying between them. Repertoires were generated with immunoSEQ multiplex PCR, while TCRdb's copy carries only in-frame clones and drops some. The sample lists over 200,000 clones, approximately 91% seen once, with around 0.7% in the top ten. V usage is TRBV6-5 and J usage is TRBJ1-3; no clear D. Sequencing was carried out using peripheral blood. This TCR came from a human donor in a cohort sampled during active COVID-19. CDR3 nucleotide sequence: TGTGCCAGCAGTTCTACCTTAAACGGAAACACCATATATTTT. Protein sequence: CASSSTLNGNTIYF.